A single sample gave rise to the 20 T cell receptor beta chains below, sequenced in a study of technical replicates of blood from a handful of donors. Using immunoSEQ multiplex PCR, the repertoire was profiled, and TCRdb retains in-frame clones only, with some absent. The sample yields around 62,000 clones, about 97% seen once. The sequencing input was T cells isolated from PBMCs. The receptors derive from a human donor in good health.

The chain links TRBV5-1 to TRBJ1-1; D is unresolved. V dropped 4 bases and J dropped 3 bases, with 10 bases sitting between them. This CDR3 is 13 amino acids long. CDR1 is SGHRS and CDR2 is YFSETQ in the germline V gene. The CDR3 DNA reads TGCGCCAGCAGCCAAGACACTTACACTGAAGCTTTCTTT. It is translated as CASSQDTYTEAFF.

In DNA form, the CDR3 reads TGTGCCAGCAGCCAAGAGGACTTGCAAGAGACCCAGTACTTC. It yields the protein CASSQEDLQETQYF. This chain uses TRBV4-2 with TRBJ2-5; TRBD2 is a possible D gene (5 bases). This CDR3 region has 14 residues. CDR1 is LGHNA, CDR2 YNFKEQ, per germline. V dropped 0 bases and J dropped 2 bases, with 7 bases sitting between them.

The chain has TRBV19 and TRBJ1-1, with 8 bases lining up with TRBD1. V shed 3 bases and J 6 bases; nucleotides not matched to a gene: 9. The CDR3 extends over 15 amino acids. CDR1 and CDR2 (germline): LNHDA, SQIVND (reference sequence). CDR3 protein: CASSILDRDSPEAFF. The CDR3, as DNA: TGTGCCAGTAGTATTTTGGACAGGGATTCCCCTGAAGCTTTCTTT.

The chain combines TRBV6-5 with TRBJ2-1; D unclear. Trimming shortened V by 2 bases and J by 7 bases, and 9 bases separated the two germline ends. CDR3 size: 13 residues. Germline CDR1 MNHEY, CDR2 SVGAGI. Here the CDR3 reads CASSYTPSNEQFF. The CDR3 region has the DNA TGTGCCAGCAGTTACACTCCATCGAATGAGCAGTTCTTC.

CDR3 sequence (DNA): TGTGCCAGCAGCCCTGGACAGGCGATCAATGAAAAACTGTTTTTT. Translation: CASSPGQAINEKLFF. The genes are TRBV5-4 and TRBJ1-4, with 7 bases that match TRBD1. Germline CDR1 SGHNT, CDR2 YYREEE (reference sequence). V shed 4 bases and J 5 bases; nucleotides not matched to a gene: 8. The CDR3 has 15 residues.

J is TRBJ2-7 and V is TRBV11-2; 8 bases are shared with TRBD2. The CDR3 spans 13 residues. V lost 5 bases and J lost 2; bases outside the gene matches: 2. In germline, CDR1 is SGHAT, CDR2 FQNNGV. CDR3: CASSPGGAYEQYF. CDR3 sequence (DNA): TGTGCCAGCAGCCCCGGGGGGGCCTACGAGCAGTACTTC. Together with reference TRBV11-2 and TRBJ2-7, the CDR3 gives the full variable domain: EAGVAQSPRYKIIEKRQSVAFWCNPISGHATLYWYQQILGQGPKLLIQFQNNGVVDDSQLPKDRFSAERLKGVDSTLKIQPAKLEDSAVYLCASSPGGAYEQYFGPGTRLTVT.

The V and J genes are TRBV2 and TRBJ1-3, with no clear D. Germline CDR1 reads SNHLY; CDR2 reads FYNNEI. The CDR3 has 14 amino acids. With 5 bases removed from V and 0 bases from J, the gap between germline ends came to 8 bases. As DNA, the CDR3 is TGTGCCAGCAGTACGGGGTACTCTGGAAACACCATATATTTT. This sequence encodes CASSTGYSGNTIYF.

The chain employs TRBV5-4 and TRBJ2-5; the match to TRBD2 covers 13 bases. The junction had 9 bases not matched to a gene; V was cut back by 4 bases and J by 6 bases. The CDR3 totals 16 residues. CDR1 and CDR2 from the germline V gene are SGHNT and YYREEE (reference sequence). The CDR3 DNA follows: TGTGCCAGCAGCCTAGGACTAGCGGGAGCTGAAAAGACCCAGTACTTC. Translation gives CASSLGLAGAEKTQYF.

V usage is TRBV7-8 and J usage is TRBJ1-5; unclear D gene. V was pared by 1 base and J by 5 bases, with 9 bases between. This CDR3 is built from 14 residues. CDR1 is SGHVS and CDR2 is FQNEAQ in the germline V gene. CDR3 region: CASSLVEMDQPQHF. In nucleotides, the CDR3 is TGTGCCAGCAGCTTAGTGGAGATGGATCAGCCCCAGCATTTT.

This rearrangement joins TRBV19 to TRBJ2-2; 9 nucleotides line up with TRBD2. The CDR3 consists of 15 residues. CDR1 and CDR2 from the germline V gene are LNHDA and SQIVND (reference sequence). With 6 bases clipped from V and 0 bases from J, the junction kept 2 bases outside the gene matches. The CDR3 coding sequence is TGTGCCAGTAGATTAGCGGGAGCGAACACCGGGGAGCTGTTTTTT. This sequence encodes CASRLAGANTGELFF.

V is TRBV18 and J is TRBJ1-1; perhaps TRBD1 as D (6 bases). Trimming shortened V by 5 bases and J by 6 bases, and 16 bases separated the two germline ends. CDR3 length: 14 residues. Per germline, CDR1 KGHSH and CDR2 LQKENI. CDR3 nucleotide sequence: TGTGCCAGCTCAGATGGGACACTATGGGCTGAAGCTTTCTTT. It translates to CASSDGTLWAEAFF.

The chain links TRBV28 to TRBJ2-3; TRBD2 matches at 8 bases. The CDR3 length is 12 residues. The V gene's germline CDR1 is MDHEN and CDR2 SYDVKM. The V segment lost 2 bases and the J segment 11 bases; nucleotides outside the gene matches: 3. The CDR3: CASSLGLAQQYF. The CDR3, as DNA: TGTGCCAGCAGTTTAGGACTAGCTCAGCAGTATTTT.

This chain uses TRBV11-2 with TRBJ2-7; D is undetermined. The CDR3 loop spans 12 amino acids. Germline CDR1 is SGHAT and CDR2 is FQNNGV. V shed 5 bases and J shed 3 bases, with 8 bases lying between them. DNA of the CDR3: TGTGCCAGCAGCAACAAGTACTACGAGCAGTACTTC. Its translation: CASSNKYYEQYF.

The gene calls are TRBV27 and TRBJ1-1; D ambiguous. With 3 bases removed from V and 4 bases from J, the gap between germline ends came to 12 bases. The CDR3 extends over 14 amino acids. Germline lookup yields CDR1 MNHEY and CDR2 SMNVEV (reference sequence). CDR3 in amino acids: CASSFLRESTEAFF. In DNA form, the CDR3 reads TGTGCCAGCAGTTTCCTCCGGGAGAGCACTGAAGCTTTCTTT.

This sequence joins TRBV27 and TRBJ2-7, with 7 nucleotides matching TRBD1. After removal of 7 bases from V and 6 bases from J, the junction contained 6 bases not matched to a gene. CDR3 length equals 12 residues. Germline assignment: CDR1 MNHEY and CDR2 SMNVEV (reference sequence). The CDR3 spells CASIDRVGEQYF. CDR3 sequence (DNA): TGTGCCAGCATAGACAGGGTCGGCGAGCAGTACTTC.

Only one count was recorded for this clone. This rearrangement joins TRBV2 to TRBJ1-1, with 7 bases fitting TRBD1. The CDR3 has 15 residues. Germline V gene lookup returns CDR1 SNHLY and CDR2 FYNNEI. V shed 6 bases and J 2 bases; nucleotides not matched to a gene: 9. CDR3 protein: CASSRTTGVNTEAFF. CDR3 bases: TGTGCCAGCAGCCGGACTACAGGGGTCAACACTGAAGCTTTCTTT. Variable domain in full (rest from reference TRBV2 and TRBJ1-1): EPEVTQTPSHQVTQMGQEVILRCVPISNHLYFYWYRQILGQKVEFLVSFYNNEISEKSEIFDDQFSVERPDGSNFTLKIRSTKLEDSAMYFCASSRTTGVNTEAFFGQGTRLTVV.

This chain joins TRBV25-1 and TRBJ2-7, with D uncertain. Germline V gene lookup returns CDR1 MGHDK and CDR2 SYGVNS. The ends were cut back, 7 bases at V and 3 bases at J, with 7 bases in the middle. The CDR3 has 11 residues. The CDR3 here is CASNLGYEQYF. The CDR3 DNA is TGTGCCAGCAACCTAGGCTACGAGCAGTACTTC.

There are a few counts of this clone. The V gene is TRBV7-3, the J gene TRBJ2-3, with D unclear. The V and J ends lost 5 bases and 1 base respectively, with 4 bases between them. This CDR3 is 12 amino acids long. Germline V gives CDR1 SGHTA, CDR2 FQGTGA. The DNA for the CDR3 is TGTGCCAGCAGCCCAGGCACAGATACGCAGTATTTT. Encoded protein: CASSPGTDTQYF.

This clone was seen just once. The chain links TRBV6-5 to TRBJ2-3, with TRBD2 matching 12 bases. The CDR3 totals 16 residues. The germline V gene has CDR1 MNHEY and CDR2 SVGAGI. Losses at the gene ends were 0 bases for V and 4 bases for J; bases not matched to a gene: 2. The DNA for the CDR3 is TGTGCCAGCAGTTACTCAAGACTAGCGGGGGCAGATACGCAGTATTTT. Amino acid sequence: CASSYSRLAGADTQYF.

The chain couples TRBV4-1 to TRBJ2-7; 9 bases agree with TRBD1. Germline-derived CDR1 and CDR2 are MGHRA and YSYEKL. The CDR3 is 15 residues long. The junction had 8 bases not matched to a gene; V was cut back by 5 bases and J by 3 bases. Written as DNA, the CDR3 is TGCGCCAGCAGCTTCTCGGGACAGGGTGGCTACGAGCAGTACTTC. Its translation: CASSFSGQGGYEQYF.